This T cell receptor (beta chain) appears in the sequencing data of a study of radiation and T cells in renal cell carcinoma. The overall study: Nephrectomy followed 15 Gy stereotactic body radiation by 4 weeks.

Looked up from germline, CDR1 is MDHEN and CDR2 is SYDVKM. The CDR3 sequence is 16 residues long. Unmatched junction bases numbered 6, after V lost 5 bases and J lost 5 bases. The table came from immunoSEQ multiplex PCR; TCRdb's copy has only in-frame clones and leaves some out. The sample includes about 150,000 clones, approximately 86% seen only once; the top ten take approximately 13%. Indicated time point: blood 2 weeks post-SBRT. Documented treatment: 15 Gy SBRT to primary tumor, nephrectomy 4 weeks later. V usage is TRBV28 and J usage is TRBJ2-3, with 14 bases fitting TRBD2. The sequence derives from a woman in her fifties or sixties with renal cell carcinoma. The material sequenced was blood, taken from a patient whose treatment included radiotherapy and nephrectomy. Here the CDR3 reads CASSILGLAGGDTQYF. CDR3 bases: TGTGCCAGCAGTATATTAGGACTAGCGGGGGGAGATACGCAGTATTTT. The full variable domain, completed using reference TRBV28 and TRBJ2-3, is DVKVTQSSRYLVKRTGEKVFLECVQDMDHENMFWYRQDPGLGLRLIYFSYDVKMKEKGDIPEGYSVSREKKERFSLILESASTNQTSMYLCASSILGLAGGDTQYFGPGTRLTVL.